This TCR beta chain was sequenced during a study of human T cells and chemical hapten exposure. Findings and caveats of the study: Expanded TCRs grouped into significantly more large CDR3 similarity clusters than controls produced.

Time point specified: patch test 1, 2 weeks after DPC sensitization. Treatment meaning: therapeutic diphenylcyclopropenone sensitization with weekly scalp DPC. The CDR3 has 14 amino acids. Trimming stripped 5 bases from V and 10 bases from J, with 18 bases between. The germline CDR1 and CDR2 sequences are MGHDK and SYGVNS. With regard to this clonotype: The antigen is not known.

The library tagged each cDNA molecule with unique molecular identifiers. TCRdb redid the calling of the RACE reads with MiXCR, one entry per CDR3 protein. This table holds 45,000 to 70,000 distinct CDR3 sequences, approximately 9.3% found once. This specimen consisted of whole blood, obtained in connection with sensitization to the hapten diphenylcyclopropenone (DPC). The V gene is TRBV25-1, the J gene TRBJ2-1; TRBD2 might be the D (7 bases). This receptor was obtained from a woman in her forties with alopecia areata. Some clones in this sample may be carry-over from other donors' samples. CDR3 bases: TGTGCCAGCAGTCCTCCGATGGGGGGGCGAGAGCAGTTCTTC. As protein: CASSPPMGGREQFF.